The 32 T cell receptor beta chains below were found in one sample sequenced in a study of radiotherapy plus CTLA-4 blockade in lung cancer. Sequencing was performed with immunoSEQ multiplex PCR; in TCRdb, only in-frame clones are kept and a portion is missing. Counted here are roughly 110,000 clones, more than 65% occurring once; the ten biggest clones make up about 3.3%. The material sequenced was peripheral blood, taken from a patient treated with radiotherapy plus ipilimumab. The source is a human donor with non-small cell lung cancer that progressed on radiotherapy plus ipilimumab. Some clones in this sample may be carry-over from other donors' samples.

This clone came up a few times. The chain uses TRBV13 and TRBJ2-5; D is possibly TRBD1 or TRBD2 (6 bases each). The ends were cut back, 6 bases at V and 5 bases at J, with 16 bases in the middle. Germline lookup yields CDR1 PRHDT and CDR2 FYEKMQ (reference sequence). CDR3 length: 14 residues. The CDR3 DNA reads as TGTGCCAGCAGGGCCCCGGGGGCGGCGGAGACCCAGTACTTC. Amino acid sequence: CASRAPGAAETQYF.

CDR3 nucleotide sequence: TGTGCCAGCGGCCCCATGGGGCCCCTCGACGAGCAGTACTTC. Amino acid sequence: CASGPMGPLDEQYF. The chain is built from TRBV6-5 and TRBJ2-7, with TRBD1 as a possible D gene (5 bases). Germline V lookup: CDR1 MNHEY, CDR2 SVGAGI. The CDR3 spans 14 residues. Trimming cost V 8 bases and J 5 bases, with 19 bases left between them.

The chain uses TRBV2 and TRBJ2-2, with a weak D call TRBD2 (5 bases). V shed 6 bases and J shed 5 bases, with 13 bases lying between them. Germline CDR1 is SNHLY and CDR2 is FYNNEI. CDR3 length: 14 amino acids. As DNA, the CDR3 is TGTGCCAGCAGGAAAATAACGGGAACCGGGGAGCTGTTTTTT. Translation gives CASRKITGTGELFF.

The V gene is TRBV7-2, the J gene TRBJ2-1, with TRBD1 identical over 9 bases. The junction had 6 bases not matched to a gene; V was cut back by 4 bases and J by 8 bases. The length of the CDR3 is 14 residues. CDR1 is SGHTA, CDR2 FQGNSA, per germline. The CDR3 bases are TGTGCCAGCAGCTGGGGACAGGGTATTTATGAGCAGTTCTTC. It translates to CASSWGQGIYEQFF.

The sample holds a few counts of this clone. This chain uses TRBV15 with TRBJ2-5; 7 bases are a match to TRBD1. V shed 0 bases and J 7 bases; nucleotides not matched to a gene: 8. Germline assignment: CDR1 LNHNV and CDR2 YYDKDF (reference sequence). There are 15 residues in the CDR3. Here the CDR3 DNA reads TGTGCCACCAGCAGAGATAAACAGGGGCAGGGGACCCAGTACTTC. Protein product: CATSRDKQGQGTQYF.

The chain carries TRBV4-3 and TRBJ1-1; no definite D call. There are 15 residues in the CDR3. The V gene's germline CDR1 is LGHNA and CDR2 YSLEER. The germline V and J ends were trimmed by 4 bases and 0 bases, with 12 bases remaining between them. Here the CDR3 reads CASSLNPFLNTEAFF. CDR3 in DNA: TGCGCCAGCAGCCTGAATCCCTTTTTGAACACTGAAGCTTTCTTT.

The V gene is TRBV18, the J gene TRBJ2-3, with no clear D. This CDR3 has 14 residues. The ends were cut back, 1 base at V and 3 bases at J, with 8 bases in the middle. Germline V gives CDR1 KGHSH, CDR2 LQKENI. CDR3 coding DNA: TGTGCCAGCTCACCACTGGCGCAAACAGATACGCAGTATTTT. Its protein is CASSPLAQTDTQYF. The variable domain in full, with the rest retrieved from reference TRBV18 and TRBJ2-3, is NAGVMQNPRHLVRRRGQEARLRCSPMKGHSHVYWYRQLPEEGLKFMVYLQKENIIDESGMPKERFSAEFPKEGPSILRIQQVVRGDSAAYFCASSPLAQTDTQYFGPGTRLTVL.

V gene TRBV30 combines with J gene TRBJ1-4; a weak D match, TRBD1 (5 bases). V lost 6 bases and J 5 bases, leaving 37 bases between the germline ends. Per the germline V gene, CDR1 is GTSNPN and CDR2 is SVGIG (reference sequence). CDR3 length: 21 amino acids. The chain's CDR3 is CACTTFHRGRGGSVLNEKLFF. DNA for the CDR3: TGTGCCTGCACTACCTTCCACCGGGGGAGGGGAGGGTCGGTCCTGAATGAAAAACTGTTTTTT.

The gene calls are TRBV27 and TRBJ1-1, with TRBD1 identical over 7 bases. The CDR3 length is 14 residues. Germline V CDR1 and CDR2: MNHEY, SMNVEV (reference sequence). With V trimmed by 5 bases and J by 0 bases, 3 bases remained unmatched. CDR3 DNA: TGTGCCAGCAGTCAAACAGGGGTGAACACTGAAGCTTTCTTT. This encodes CASSQTGVNTEAFF.

This chain joins TRBV4-3 and TRBJ2-5, with TRBD2 matching 9 bases. This CDR3 is 17 amino acids long. The germline V gene encodes CDR1 LGHNA and CDR2 YSLEER. Trimming took 4 bases from V and 2 from J; bases not matched to a gene: 11. The CDR3 nucleotides are TGCGCCAGCAGCCCCTTGGGTAGCGGGGGAGATCAAGAGACCCAGTACTTC. Translating it yields CASSPLGSGGDQETQYF.

This chain connects TRBV27 to TRBJ1-5, with unresolved D. V lost 2 bases, J lost 0 bases, and 8 bases lay in between. Germline V gene data show CDR1 as MNHEY and CDR2 as SMNVEV (reference sequence). The CDR3 loop spans 15 amino acids. DNA of the CDR3: TGTGCCAGCAGTTTAAGCAGTTATAGCAATCAGCCCCAGCATTTT. This translates into CASSLSSYSNQPQHF.

The chain links TRBV28 to TRBJ2-4; unclear D gene. The CDR3 has 17 amino acids. V lost 2 bases and J lost 0, with 14 bases in between. From germline, CDR1 is MDHEN and CDR2 SYDVKM. As DNA, the CDR3 is TGTGCCAGCAGTTTAGCCGTCGGAAGGCTAGCCAAAAACATTCAGTACTTC. Its protein is CASSLAVGRLAKNIQYF.

The rearrangement links TRBV5-6 to TRBJ2-7; D is ambiguous. The germline CDR1 and CDR2 sequences are SGHDT and YYEEEE. The CDR3 runs to 11 residues. V gave up 2 bases and J gave up 7 bases, with 7 bases separating them. The CDR3 nucleotides are TGTGCCAGCAGCTTCGCTGGAGAGCAGTACTTC. Its translation: CASSFAGEQYF.

The gene calls are TRBV28 and TRBJ1-5, with D uncertain. CDR1 MDHEN and CDR2 SYDVKM come from the germline V gene. The germline V and J ends were trimmed by 2 bases and 5 bases, with 4 bases remaining between them. The CDR3 runs 12 residues. CDR3: CASSLSYQPQHF. The CDR3 bases are TGTGCCAGCAGTTTAAGTTATCAGCCCCAGCATTTT.

This sequence joins TRBV9 and TRBJ2-5; possibly TRBD1 or TRBD2 for D (5 bases each). The J call is uncertain, as TRBJ2-7 better fits the DNA end. CDR1 and CDR2 (germline): SGDLS, YYNGEE. The CDR3 totals 15 residues. The CDR3 sequence is CASSAGPKDSYEQYF. The CDR3 DNA is TGTGCCAGCAGCGCGGGACCGAAGGACTCCTACGAGCAGTACTTC.

The table lists this clone with a few counts. V usage is TRBV7-6 and J usage is TRBJ1-1; D remains unclear. Germline values: CDR1 SGHVS, CDR2 FNYEAQ. V lost 5 bases and J lost 3, with 7 bases in between. The CDR3 loop spans 12 amino acids. CDR3 protein: CASSPGHTEAFF. The CDR3, as DNA: TGTGCCAGCAGCCCCGGTCACACTGAAGCTTTCTTT.

V usage is TRBV5-1 and J usage is TRBJ2-3; TRBD1 matches at 9 bases. J gave up 1 base and V 3 bases, and 3 bases lay outside the gene matches. This CDR3 contains 15 residues. In germline, CDR1 is SGHRS, CDR2 YFSETQ. CDR3 coding DNA: TGCGCCAGCAGCTGGGGGGACAGGGGCACAGATACGCAGTATTTT. Its translation is CASSWGDRGTDTQYF.

The chain joins TRBV18 to TRBJ2-1, with TRBD1 as a possible D gene (5 bases). Trimming cost V 6 bases and J 8 bases, with 20 bases left between them. The CDR3 spans 15 residues. The germline gives CDR1 KGHSH, CDR2 LQKENI. CDR3 region: CASSPPGPGFDEQFF. The CDR3 DNA is TGTGCCAGCTCTCCCCCGGGTCCAGGGTTCGATGAGCAGTTCTTC.

The chain employs TRBV19 and TRBJ1-6; 9 bases line up with TRBD1. J lost 3 bases, V lost 10 bases, and 22 bases had no gene match. The germline V gene encodes CDR1 LNHDA and CDR2 SQIVND (reference sequence). The CDR3 is 20 amino acids. This CDR3 reads CAIKWGQGPLVVLYNSPLHF. The CDR3 DNA follows: TGTGCCATCAAATGGGGACAGGGACCTTTGGTAGTCCTCTATAATTCACCCCTCCACTTT. Combining the CDR3 with reference TRBV19 and TRBJ1-6 gives the whole variable domain DGGITQSPKYLFRKEGQNVTLSCEQNLNHDAMYWYRQDPGQGLRLIYYSQIVNDFQKGDIAEGYSVSREKKESFPLTVTSAQKNPTAFYLCAIKWGQGPLVVLYNSPLHFGNGTRLTVT.

The V and J genes are TRBV5-1 and TRBJ2-7; TRBD1 agrees at 10 bases. The ends lost 3 bases at V and 5 bases at J; junction bases unmatched: 8. The germline gives CDR1 SGHRS, CDR2 YFSETQ. The CDR3 is 15 residues long. Here the CDR3 reads CASSSGTGVFNEQYF. The CDR3 nucleotides read TGCGCCAGCAGCTCGGGGACAGGGGTTTTCAACGAGCAGTACTTC.

The genes are TRBV7-2 and TRBJ1-5; D might be TRBD1 (6 bases). V lost 4 bases and J lost 1, with 14 bases in between. There are 16 residues in the CDR3. In germline, CDR1 is SGHTA, CDR2 FQGNSA. CDR3 nucleotides: TGTGCCAGCAGCTCAGGGGTGGTCAGGAGCAATCAGCCCCAGCATTTT. Protein product: CASSSGVVRSNQPQHF.

The chain uses TRBV5-1 and TRBJ2-2; D is uncertain. V lost 0 bases, J lost 2 bases, and 17 bases lay in between. The CDR3 runs to 18 residues. From germline, CDR1 is SGHRS and CDR2 YFSETQ. CDR3 sequence (DNA): TGCGCCAGCAGCTTGGTCGGCAGGCCAATTACCAACACCGGGGAGCTGTTTTTT. This encodes CASSLVGRPITNTGELFF.

The gene calls are TRBV5-6 and TRBJ2-5; D might be TRBD2 (5 bases). The germline gives CDR1 SGHDT, CDR2 YYEEEE. The CDR3 sequence is 14 residues long. Trimming cost V 2 bases and J 9 bases, with 17 bases left between them. The chain's CDR3 is CASSFDWTNGAQYF. The CDR3 DNA reads TGTGCCAGCAGCTTCGATTGGACGAACGGGGCCCAGTACTTC.

About this clone: This sample also contains other DNA sequences that code for the same CDR3. This chain joins TRBV7-2 and TRBJ2-7; 8 bases match TRBD1. The germline V gene encodes CDR1 SGHTA and CDR2 FQGNSA. V lost 6 bases, J lost 4 bases, and 2 bases stayed unmatched. The CDR3 contains 12 residues. The CDR3 spells CASSRQGYEQYF. DNA of the CDR3: TGTGCCAGCAGTCGACAGGGGTACGAGCAGTACTTC.

The chain uses TRBV7-9 and TRBJ1-1; a weak D match, TRBD1 (5 bases). The CDR3 sequence is 13 residues long. The V end was cut by 2 bases, the J end by 3 bases, with 7 bases between. The germline gives CDR1 SEHNR, CDR2 FQNEAQ (reference sequence). This CDR3 reads CASSLWGYTEAFF. The CDR3 bases are TGTGCCAGCAGCTTATGGGGGTACACTGAAGCTTTCTTT.

This chain connects TRBV5-1 to TRBJ2-7, with 7 nucleotides matching TRBD1. The length of the CDR3 is 13 residues. Looked up from germline, CDR1 is SGHRS and CDR2 is YFSETQ. Trimming took 4 bases from V and 2 from J; bases not matched to a gene: 3. CDR3 sequence: CASSKGQTYEQYF. The CDR3 DNA reads as TGCGCCAGCAGCAAGGGACAGACCTACGAGCAGTACTTC.

The chain recombines TRBV19 with TRBJ2-3; 9 positions match TRBD1. Losses at the gene ends were 4 bases for V and 6 bases for J; bases not matched to a gene: 8. Germline CDR1 is LNHDA and CDR2 is SQIVND (reference sequence). CDR3 length equals 15 residues. The CDR3 DNA follows: TGTGCCAGTAGTACTACGGGGACAGGGCTGGATACGCAGTATTTT. The encoded protein is CASSTTGTGLDTQYF.

V gene TRBV9 combines with J gene TRBJ2-2; D is perhaps TRBD2 (5 bases). The CDR3 has 14 amino acids. Germline values: CDR1 SGDLS, CDR2 YYNGEE. V lost 6 bases, J lost 4 bases, and 13 bases lay in between. Here the CDR3 reads CASTPGLITGELFF. Here the CDR3 DNA reads TGTGCCAGCACACCAGGACTGATCACCGGGGAGCTGTTTTTT.

V and J are TRBV15 and TRBJ2-5; no clear D gene. This CDR3 region has 14 residues. Trimming took off 5 bases at V and 0 bases at J, with 10 bases between the two ends. CDR1 LNHNV and CDR2 YYDKDF come from the germline V gene (reference sequence). The CDR3 spells CATSRGVNQETQYF. CDR3 nucleotides: TGTGCCACCAGCCGCGGCGTTAACCAAGAGACCCAGTACTTC. The full variable domain, with the rest looked up from reference TRBV15 and TRBJ2-5, is DAMVIQNPRYQVTQFGKPVTLSCSQTLNHNVMYWYQQKSSQAPKLLFHYYDKDFNNEADTPDNFQSRRPNTSFCFLDIRSPGLGDTAMYLCATSRGVNQETQYFGPGTRLLVL.

This sequence joins TRBV5-4 and TRBJ1-2; maybe TRBD1 (5 bases). This CDR3 is 14 amino acids long. CDR1 and CDR2 from the germline V gene are SGHNT and YYREEE (reference sequence). The ends were cut back, 7 bases at V and 0 bases at J, with 13 bases in the middle. The CDR3 bases are TGTGCCAGCCTCGTCCAGGGAGCTAACTATGGCTACACCTTC. Translation gives CASLVQGANYGYTF.

This clone was picked up a small number of times. The V call is TRBV11-2, the J call TRBJ2-3, with TRBD2 matching over 8 bases. V was clipped by 1 base and J by 2 bases; unmatched bases: 5. There are 16 residues in the CDR3. Germline assignment: CDR1 SGHAT and CDR2 FQNNGV. CDR3 bases: TGTGCCAGCAGCTTAGGAGGCGGGGGGCACACAGATACGCAGTATTTT. Its translation is CASSLGGGGHTDTQYF.

The V gene is TRBV10-3, the J gene TRBJ2-6; the D gene is possibly TRBD2 (5 bases). Trimming shortened V by 6 bases and J by 0 bases, and 12 bases separated the two germline ends. This CDR3 comprises 16 residues. CDR1 and CDR2 (germline): ENHRY, SYGVKD. The CDR3 is CAISPGSYSGANVLTF. In DNA, the CDR3 is TGTGCCATCAGCCCGGGGTCCTACTCTGGGGCCAACGTCCTGACTTTC.